This T cell receptor beta chain emerged from a study of molecular identifiers for immune sequencing clone quantification. Study-level background: Replicates split RNA from around 20,000 or 100,000 naive CD8 cells five ways, and the researchers sequenced four portions. Study results and limitations: Researchers reportedly could pick up spiked Jurkat TCR RNA from one cell mixed into about 1 million naive cells.

This CDR3 comprises 13 residues. V was pared by 1 base and J by 7 bases, with 10 bases between. The germline CDR1 and CDR2 sequences are SGHDT and YYEEEE. This clonotype was recorded many times. As yet, its antigen is unknown. Methods described previously, with TCR primers listed, were used for bulk TCR libraries. TCRdb fed the PCR reads into MiXCR, producing one record per CDR3 protein. The sample consists of approximately 320,000 distinct CDR3 sequences, 24% of them appearing once. This sequence originates from a human donor in good health. Some libraries in this study had Jurkat cell RNA spiked in. Sequencing used naive CD8+ T cells from blood, with Jurkat cell RNA spiked in. Subset noted: FACS-sorted CD8+CD4-CCR7+CD45RA+ naive T cells. The chain combines TRBV5-6 with TRBJ2-3, with TRBD1 as a possible D gene (6 bases). The DNA for the CDR3 is TGTGCCAGCAGCTTGCTGGGGGCAAATACGCAGTATTTT. The encoded protein is CASSLLGANTQYF.